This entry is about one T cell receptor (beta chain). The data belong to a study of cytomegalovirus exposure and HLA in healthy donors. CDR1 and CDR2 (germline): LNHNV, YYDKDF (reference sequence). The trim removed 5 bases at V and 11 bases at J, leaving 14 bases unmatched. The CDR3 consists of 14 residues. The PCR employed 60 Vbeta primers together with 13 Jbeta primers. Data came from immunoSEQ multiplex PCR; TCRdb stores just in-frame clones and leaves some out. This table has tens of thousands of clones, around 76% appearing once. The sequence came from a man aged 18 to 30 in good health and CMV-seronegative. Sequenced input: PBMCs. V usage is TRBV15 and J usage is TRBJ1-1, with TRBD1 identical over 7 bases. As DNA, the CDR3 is TGTGCCACCAGCTACCACAGGGGCGAGGCTGTGGCTTTCTTT. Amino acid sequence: CATSYHRGEAVAFF.